This T cell receptor beta chain was captured by sequencing in a study of beta chain features in type 1 diabetes. Study-level information: Healthy donors and patients had similar age, gender and cell yields.

Germline CDR1 is SGHNT and CDR2 is YYREEE (reference sequence). The CDR3 sequence is 17 residues long. V lost 4 bases, J lost 0 bases, and 17 bases lay in between. With respect to this clone: The antigen is undetermined.

Expressed TCRB transcripts were sequenced because the entire RNA isolate underwent reverse transcription. This table comes from immunoSEQ multiplex PCR, and its TCRdb copy is limited to in-frame clones, with some not included. The sample records roughly 150,000 clones, approximately 7.8% being singletons. Study-level results: Patients and controls would share equally any PCR tilt toward shorter templates. Patients with type 1 diabetes showed fewer VDJ junction insertions and more deletions. For Type 1 diabetes patients, all four CD4+ subsets carried TCRB CDR3s that were moderately but significantly shorter.

This sequence originates from a woman in her thirties or forties with type 1 diabetes. The chain carries TRBV5-4 and TRBJ1-5; D perhaps matches TRBD1 (5 bases). The sequencing input was central memory CD4+ T cells from blood. CDR3 nucleotides: TGTGCCAGCAGCCTTATGACAGATCCTTATAGCAATCAGCCCCAGCATTTT. It encodes CASSLMTDPYSNQPQHF.